This TCR beta chain appears in the sequencing data of a study of blood T cell repertoires in COVID-19. Study summary: The United States, Italy and Spain provided the acute and convalescent COVID-19 samples. PBMCs, B-cell-depleted T cells, or T cells provided the cDNA or gDNA that made up the material.

Germline lookup yields CDR1 SGHTA and CDR2 FQGNSA. This CDR3 is built from 15 residues. V lost 5 bases and J 3 bases, leaving 17 bases between the germline ends. Per the authors' pipeline: Nucleated cell counts were estimated from reference gene primer amplification. Data came from immunoSEQ multiplex PCR; TCRdb stores just in-frame clones and leaves some out. V and J calls and clone size are as listed in that table; D and trimming were resolved from the DNA. The data hold approximately 280,000 clones, with approximately 86% observed a single time. The source is a man aged 18 to 29 with active or convalescent COVID-19. The gene calls are TRBV7-2 and TRBJ2-7; tentatively, D is TRBD1 (6 bases). The material sequenced was peripheral blood. The chain's CDR3 is CASSLRDNPFYEQYF. CDR3 nucleotides: TGTGCCAGCAGCCTCCGGGACAACCCATTCTACGAGCAGTACTTC.